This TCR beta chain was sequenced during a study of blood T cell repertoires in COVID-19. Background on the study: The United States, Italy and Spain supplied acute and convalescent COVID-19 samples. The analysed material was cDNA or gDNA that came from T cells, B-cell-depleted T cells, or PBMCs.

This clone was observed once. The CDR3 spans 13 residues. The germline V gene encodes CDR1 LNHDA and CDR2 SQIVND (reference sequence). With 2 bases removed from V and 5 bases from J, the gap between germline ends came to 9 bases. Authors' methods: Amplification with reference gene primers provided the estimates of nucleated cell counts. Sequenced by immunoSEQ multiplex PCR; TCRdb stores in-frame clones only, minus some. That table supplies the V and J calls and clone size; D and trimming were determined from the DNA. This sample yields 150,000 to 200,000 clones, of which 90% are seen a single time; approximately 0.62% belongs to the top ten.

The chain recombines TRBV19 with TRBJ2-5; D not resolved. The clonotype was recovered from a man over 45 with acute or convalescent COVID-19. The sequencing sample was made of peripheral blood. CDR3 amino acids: CASSIQGVETQYF. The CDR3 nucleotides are TGTGCCAGTAGTATACAAGGAGTGGAGACCCAGTACTTC.